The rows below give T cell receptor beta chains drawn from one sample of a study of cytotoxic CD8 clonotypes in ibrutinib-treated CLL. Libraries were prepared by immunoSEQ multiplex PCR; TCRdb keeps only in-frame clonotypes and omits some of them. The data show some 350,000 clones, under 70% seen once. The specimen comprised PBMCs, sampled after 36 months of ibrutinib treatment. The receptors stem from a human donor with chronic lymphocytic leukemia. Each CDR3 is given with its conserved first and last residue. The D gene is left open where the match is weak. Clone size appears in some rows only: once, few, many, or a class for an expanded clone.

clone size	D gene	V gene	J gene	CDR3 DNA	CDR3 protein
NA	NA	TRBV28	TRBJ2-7	TGTGCCAGCAGCCTAACCGTGAGATCCCAATCCTACGAGCAGTACTTC	CASSLTVRSQSYEQYF
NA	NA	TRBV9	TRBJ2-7	TGTGCCAGCACCCCCGGGGGCAGCTCCTACGAGCAGTACTTC	CASTPGGSSYEQYF
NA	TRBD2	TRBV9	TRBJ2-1	TGTGCCAGCAGCGTGTCACAGCGGGAGGGTGTAGCCACTACCAATGAGCAGTTCTTC	CASSVSQREGVATTNEQFF
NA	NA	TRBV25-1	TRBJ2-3	TGTGCCAGCCTATGGTGGGATACGCAGTATTTT	CASLWWDTQYF
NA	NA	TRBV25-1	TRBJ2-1	TGTGCCAGCAGTGACAGGGGCTACAATGAGCAGTTCTTC	CASSDRGYNEQFF
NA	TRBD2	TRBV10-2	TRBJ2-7	TGCGCCAGCAGTGTATCTAGCGGGAGGTACGAGCAGTACTTC	CASSVSSGRYEQYF
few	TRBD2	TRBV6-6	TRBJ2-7	TGTGCCAGCGGCGACCTAGCGGGAGGGAGGAGAGAGCAGTACTTC	CASGDLAGGRREQYF
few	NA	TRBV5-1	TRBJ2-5	TGCGCCAGCAGCTTGGACGGGGGGCGCAGCAACTTC	CASSLDGGRSNF
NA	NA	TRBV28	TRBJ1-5	TGTGCCAGCAGGGGTTGGGGGGACAGCAATCAGCCCCAGCATTTT	CASRGWGDSNQPQHF
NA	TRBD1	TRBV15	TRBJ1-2	TGTGCCACCAGCAGATCCGGACAGGGTCCCTACTATGGCTACACCTTC	CATSRSGQGPYYGYTF
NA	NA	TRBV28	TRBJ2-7	TGTGCCAGCAGTTTGGGCTACGAGCAGTACTTC	CASSLGYEQYF
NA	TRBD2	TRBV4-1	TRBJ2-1	TGCGCCAGCAGCACCTTTAGCGGGGGGGCCTACAATGAGCAGTTCTTC	CASSTFSGGAYNEQFF
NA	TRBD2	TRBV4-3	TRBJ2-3	TGCGCCAGCAGCCCCGGGACTAGGAGCACAGATACGCAGTATTTT	CASSPGTRSTDTQYF
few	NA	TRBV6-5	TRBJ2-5	TGTGCCAGCAGTACGGTGGGGGAGAGGGCCCAGTACTTC	CASSTVGERAQYF
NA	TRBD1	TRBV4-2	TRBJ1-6	TGTGCCAGCAGCCAAGATGACAGGGATAATTCACCCCTCCACTTT	CASSQDDRDNSPLHF
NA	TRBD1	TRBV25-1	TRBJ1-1	TGTGCCAGCAGTCCCCCGGGACAGTACACTGAAGCTTTCTTT	CASSPPGQYTEAFF
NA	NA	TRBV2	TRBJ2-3	TGTGCCAGCCGTAGGGGCCCTAGCACAGATACGCAGTATTTT	CASRRGPSTDTQYF
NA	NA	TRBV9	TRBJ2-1	TGTGCCAGCAGCCCAAAGACAGGATCCTACAATGAGCAGTTCTTC	CASSPKTGSYNEQFF
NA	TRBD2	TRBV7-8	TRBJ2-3	TGTGCCAGCAGCCTTAGCGGGGGGGCCGGCACAGATACGCAGTATTTT	CASSLSGGAGTDTQYF
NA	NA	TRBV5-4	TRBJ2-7	TGTGCCAGCAGCAACCGCTCCTACGAGCAGTACTTC	CASSNRSYEQYF
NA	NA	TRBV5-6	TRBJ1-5	TGTGCCAGCAGCTTCCGATCGACAGGCAGCAATCAGCCCCAGCATTTT	CASSFRSTGSNQPQHF
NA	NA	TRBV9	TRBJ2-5	TGTGCCAGCAGCGTAGAAGGGATCGGGACCCAGTACTTC	CASSVEGIGTQYF
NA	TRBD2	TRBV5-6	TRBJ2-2	TGTGCCAGCAGCCCGATTACTAGCGGGAGTAACATCGGGGAGCTGTTTTTT	CASSPITSGSNIGELFF
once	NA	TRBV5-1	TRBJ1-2	TGCGCCAGCAGCTTGGGCAGGGAGACCCATGGCTACACCTTC	CASSLGRETHGYTF
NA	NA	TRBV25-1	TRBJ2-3	TGTGCCAGCAGTGAAAGAAGTAGACTAGGCCGAGGTACAGATACGCAGTATTTT	CASSERSRLGRGTDTQYF
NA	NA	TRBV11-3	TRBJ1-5	TGTGCCAGCAGCTTTGACACGACCAATCAGCCCCAGCATTTT	CASSFDTTNQPQHF
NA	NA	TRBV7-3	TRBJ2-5	TGTGCCAGCAGCTTCGACATGGGGGAGACCCAGTACTTC	CASSFDMGETQYF